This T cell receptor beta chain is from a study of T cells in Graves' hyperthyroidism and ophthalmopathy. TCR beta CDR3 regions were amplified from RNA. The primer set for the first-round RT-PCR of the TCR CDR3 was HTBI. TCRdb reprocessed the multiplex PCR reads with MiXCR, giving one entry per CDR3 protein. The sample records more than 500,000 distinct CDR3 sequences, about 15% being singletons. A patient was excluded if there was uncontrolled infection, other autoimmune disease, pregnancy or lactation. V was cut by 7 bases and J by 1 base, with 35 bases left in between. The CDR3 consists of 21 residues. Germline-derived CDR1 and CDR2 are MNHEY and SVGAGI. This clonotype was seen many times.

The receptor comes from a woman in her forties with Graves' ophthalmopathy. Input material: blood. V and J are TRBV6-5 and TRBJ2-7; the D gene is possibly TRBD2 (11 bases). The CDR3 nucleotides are TGTGCCAGCACCGCCGGGACAGGGGCACGCAGGACTAGCGGGTCTTCCTACGAGCAGTACTTC. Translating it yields CASTAGTGARRTSGSSYEQYF.